The subject of this entry is one T cell receptor beta chain. The antigen it binds to is not known. No much larger clone is present one base from it, and per-base qualities are unavailable. The sample belongs to a study of cytomegalovirus exposure and HLA in healthy donors (dated by TCRdb to 2016 to 2017). At the level of the whole study: According to a later analysis, one platform produced both the approximately 110 validation repertoires and the 620 or so repertoires of the first cohort. In addition to the first cohort of roughly 700 subjects, a separate validation cohort of under 150 different subjects was used. To predict cytomegalovirus infection status, the study brought together high-throughput TCR immunosequencing, statistical association of individual TCRs with disease status, and machine learning. The study aimed to test whether signatures of past pathogen exposure could be identified by cataloging public T cell receptors. Overall study results and their limits: In vitro tests confirmed that a few of the cytomegalovirus-associated TCR beta chains recognize cytomegalovirus antigens. The study gave a list of 150 to 200 TCR beta chains associated with cytomegalovirus. It was suggested by the authors that the approach could potentially be generalized to other disease states and immunological phenotypes. A later analysis found that TCRs clustered in the first cohort also tended to co-occur in the 95 to 150 validation repertoires, with approximately 93% of cluster scores above 0. Cytomegalovirus status was reported to be diagnosed by the classifier with high specificity and sensitivity in both the original and validation cohorts. A later analysis lacked HLA typing for the validation cohort, so it scored co-occurrence in that cohort across all 130 or so repertoires. Most TCR sequences were observed very rarely across donors, whereas some public TCRs were present in many individuals.

Donors formed part of the validation cohort, which comprised about 120 subjects and was distinct from the first cohort of under 850 subjects. Library prep was done by the immunoSEQ multiplex PCR assay. As for the original processing: A statistical classification framework was developed to diagnose cytomegalovirus status using the catalog of TCR beta chain sequences. Not all clones reach the TCRdb copy of this immuneACCESS table, which keeps in-frame sequences only. Checked studies attribute under half of the gap to unresolved V genes and leave the rest unexplained. V, J and clone size are taken as reported in that table, and D and trimming were inferred from the DNA itself. The sample data list over 150,000 clones, and less than 85% of these were observed just once. 15% to 20% of the sample is in the top ten clones. This receptor was identified in a man younger than 30 in good health and CMV-seropositive. Sequenced material: PBMCs.

The CDR3 is CASSGDPSRMNTEAFF. The DNA sequence is given as TGTGCCAGCAGCGGTGATCCTAGTAGAATGAACACTGAAGCTTTCTTT. Recombination linked TRBV9 to TRBJ1-1, with an unclear D gene assignment. The germline V gene specifies SGDLS as CDR1 and YYNGEE as CDR2. There are 16 amino acids in the CDR3, from cysteine to phenylalanine inclusive. Only the CDR3 DNA stays, 48 bases, in frame from base 1. V is pared back by 3 bases and J by 0 bases, with 15 bases lying between the germline termini.